These T cell receptor beta chains were read from a single sample in a study of shared clonotypes between healthy human individuals. The repertoire was sequenced with immunoSEQ multiplex PCR; TCRdb's copy has only in-frame clones and lacks some. The sample contains 2 million to 3 million clones, roughly 93% of which appear only once. Material: naive CD4+ T cells from PBMCs. These TCRs come from a man younger than 35 in good health. Some clones in this sample may be carry-over from other donors' samples. The CDR3 runs from the conserved cysteine through the conserved F or W. Each record gives: J gene, D gene, V gene, clone size, CDR3 DNA, CDR3 protein. A D gene is named only where the DNA matches it firmly. The listing skips clone size in some rows; elsewhere it reads once, few, many or a size class.

j_gene: TRBJ2-7; d_gene: -; v_gene: TRBV5-1; abundance: -; CDR3nt: TGCGCCAGCAGCTTGGAAACAGGGTCCTCCTACGAGCAGTACTTC; CDR3aa: CASSLETGSSYEQYF
j_gene: TRBJ2-3; d_gene: TRBD2; v_gene: TRBV5-1; abundance: -; CDR3nt: TGCGCCAGCGGCCCTGGGGCTAGCGGGAGGGCCATAGATACGCAGTATTTT; CDR3aa: CASGPGASGRAIDTQYF
j_gene: TRBJ2-3; d_gene: -; v_gene: TRBV6-6; abundance: -; CDR3nt: TGTGCCAGCAGACTACAGGGACCCACAGATACGCAGTATTTT; CDR3aa: CASRLQGPTDTQYF
j_gene: TRBJ1-3; d_gene: -; v_gene: TRBV7-2; abundance: -; CDR3nt: TGTGCCAGCAGCCCCCTAGCTTCTGGAAACACCATATATTTT; CDR3aa: CASSPLASGNTIYF
j_gene: TRBJ2-1; d_gene: -; v_gene: TRBV11-1; abundance: -; CDR3nt: TGTGCCAGCAGCTTCTTTGCGGGTACCTACAATGAGCAGTTCTTC; CDR3aa: CASSFFAGTYNEQFF
j_gene: TRBJ2-7; d_gene: TRBD2; v_gene: TRBV7-2; abundance: -; CDR3nt: TGTGCCAGCAGCTTAGGAGCGGGATACTCCTACGAGCAGTACTTC; CDR3aa: CASSLGAGYSYEQYF
j_gene: TRBJ2-3; d_gene: TRBD2; v_gene: TRBV9; abundance: -; CDR3nt: TGTGCCAGCAGCGTCGGACTAGCGGCTAGCACAGATACGCAGTATTTT; CDR3aa: CASSVGLAASTDTQYF
j_gene: TRBJ1-2; d_gene: -; v_gene: TRBV28; abundance: -; CDR3nt: TGTGCCAGCAGTTCATCCGGGTGGGACAACTATGGCTACACCTTC; CDR3aa: CASSSSGWDNYGYTF
j_gene: TRBJ2-2; d_gene: TRBD2; v_gene: TRBV30; abundance: -; CDR3nt: TGTGCCTGGAGTGAACCGGGACTAGCGGGAGGTAACACCGGGGAGCTGTTTTTT; CDR3aa: CAWSEPGLAGGNTGELFF
j_gene: TRBJ2-3; d_gene: -; v_gene: TRBV9; abundance: -; CDR3nt: TGTGCCAGCAGCGCGAGCGGAGGCACAGATACGCAGTATTTT; CDR3aa: CASSASGGTDTQYF
j_gene: TRBJ1-1; d_gene: TRBD1; v_gene: TRBV9; abundance: once; CDR3nt: TGTGCCAGCAGCCCAACAGGGGGCTCCACTGAAGCTTTCTTT; CDR3aa: CASSPTGGSTEAFF
j_gene: TRBJ2-5; d_gene: -; v_gene: TRBV5-1; abundance: -; CDR3nt: TGCGCCAGCAGCTTCGGGACTTCTTCTGATAAAGAGACCCAGTACTTC; CDR3aa: CASSFGTSSDKETQYF
j_gene: TRBJ2-7; d_gene: -; v_gene: TRBV7-9; abundance: -; CDR3nt: TGTGCCAGCAGCCACTCGCGCTTTTGGGAGTGGGAGCAGTACTTC; CDR3aa: CASSHSRFWEWEQYF
j_gene: TRBJ2-7; d_gene: -; v_gene: TRBV29-1; abundance: -; CDR3nt: TGCAGCGTCATACCCATTCGGGGCAGAAAGACCCAGGGGGAGCAGTACTTC; CDR3aa: CSVIPIRGRKTQGEQYF
j_gene: TRBJ2-1; d_gene: -; v_gene: TRBV5-6; abundance: -; CDR3nt: TGTGCCAGCAGCAGGGCCGGACGTAGACCGGGGGATGAGCAGTTCTTC; CDR3aa: CASSRAGRRPGDEQFF
j_gene: TRBJ1-4; d_gene: -; v_gene: TRBV19; abundance: -; CDR3nt: TGTGCCAGTAGTATAGTATTGGAGTTTTGGACTAATGAAAAACTGTTTTTT; CDR3aa: CASSIVLEFWTNEKLFF
j_gene: TRBJ2-3; d_gene: TRBD2; v_gene: TRBV4-1; abundance: once; CDR3nt: TGCGCCAGCAGCCAAGAAGGGAGCGGGAGGGTCACAGATACGCAGTATTTT; CDR3aa: CASSQEGSGRVTDTQYF
j_gene: TRBJ2-3; d_gene: TRBD2; v_gene: TRBV19; abundance: -; CDR3nt: TGTGCCTCCCGACTAGCAGCTACAGATACGCAGTATTTT; CDR3aa: CASRLAATDTQYF
j_gene: TRBJ1-6; d_gene: -; v_gene: TRBV5-1; abundance: -; CDR3nt: TGCGCCAGCAGCTTGGATAATGACTCACCCCTCCACTTT; CDR3aa: CASSLDNDSPLHF
j_gene: TRBJ2-3; d_gene: TRBD2; v_gene: TRBV7-9; abundance: -; CDR3nt: TGTGCCAGCAGCCCGGGACTAGCCGCCACAGATACGCAGTATTTT; CDR3aa: CASSPGLAATDTQYF
j_gene: TRBJ2-7; d_gene: -; v_gene: TRBV28; abundance: -; CDR3nt: TGTGCCAGCAGTCCTTGGACTGCTGAGCAGTACTTC; CDR3aa: CASSPWTAEQYF
j_gene: TRBJ2-7; d_gene: -; v_gene: TRBV11-2; abundance: -; CDR3nt: TGTGCCAGCAGTTTCTCCTACGAGCAGTACTTC; CDR3aa: CASSFSYEQYF
j_gene: TRBJ2-1; d_gene: TRBD2; v_gene: TRBV4-2; abundance: once; CDR3nt: TGTGCCAGCAGCCAAGATTTGGCTAGCGGGAACTTACTCCGCCACAATGAGCAGTTCTTC; CDR3aa: CASSQDLASGNLLRHNEQFF
j_gene: TRBJ2-1; d_gene: TRBD2; v_gene: TRBV5-6; abundance: -; CDR3nt: TGTGCCAGCAGCTCGTCGGGACTAGCGGGAGGGAATGAGCAGTTCTTC; CDR3aa: CASSSSGLAGGNEQFF
j_gene: TRBJ2-2; d_gene: -; v_gene: TRBV5-6; abundance: -; CDR3nt: TGTGCCAGCAGCGGGTGGGGGACCGGGGAGCTGTTTTTT; CDR3aa: CASSGWGTGELFF
j_gene: TRBJ2-3; d_gene: TRBD2; v_gene: TRBV9; abundance: -; CDR3nt: TGTGCCAGCAGCGTATCAATAGCGGGAGCAGCTGATACGCAGTATTTT; CDR3aa: CASSVSIAGAADTQYF
j_gene: TRBJ2-7; d_gene: TRBD2; v_gene: TRBV6-1; abundance: -; CDR3nt: TGTGCCAGCAGTGAAGCGACCGGCGGGAGCCCCGAGCAGTACTTC; CDR3aa: CASSEATGGSPEQYF
j_gene: TRBJ2-7; d_gene: TRBD2; v_gene: TRBV29-1; abundance: -; CDR3nt: TGCAGCGCCCGTCGGGCTAGCGGTTCTGGTGAGCAGTACTTC; CDR3aa: CSARRASGSGEQYF
j_gene: TRBJ1-2; d_gene: -; v_gene: TRBV28; abundance: -; CDR3nt: TGTGCCAGCAGTCCCCCCGGGGAGGGAGCTGGCTACACCTTC; CDR3aa: CASSPPGEGAGYTF
j_gene: TRBJ2-1; d_gene: TRBD2; v_gene: TRBV5-1; abundance: -; CDR3nt: TGCGCCAGCAGCGCCCGACTAGCGGGAGGGACCACCTACAATGAGCAGTTCTTC; CDR3aa: CASSARLAGGTTYNEQFF
j_gene: TRBJ2-2; d_gene: TRBD2; v_gene: TRBV7-2; abundance: -; CDR3nt: TGTGCCAGCAGCTTAGCGCAGCGAGCGGGAGACACCGGGGAGCTGTTTTTT; CDR3aa: CASSLAQRAGDTGELFF
j_gene: TRBJ2-1; d_gene: TRBD1; v_gene: TRBV5-1; abundance: once; CDR3nt: TGCGCCAGCAGCCCCAGGGGGACAGGGAACTACAATGAGCAGTTCTTC; CDR3aa: CASSPRGTGNYNEQFF
j_gene: TRBJ1-1; d_gene: -; v_gene: TRBV6-5; abundance: -; CDR3nt: TGTGCCAGCAGTACCAGGGTAACAGCGGTAGCTTTCTTT; CDR3aa: CASSTRVTAVAFF
j_gene: TRBJ2-2; d_gene: TRBD2; v_gene: TRBV5-6; abundance: -; CDR3nt: TGTGCCAGCAGCTTGGCAGGGCGGGAGACCACCGGGGAGCTGTTTTTT; CDR3aa: CASSLAGRETTGELFF
j_gene: TRBJ2-2; d_gene: -; v_gene: TRBV7-9; abundance: -; CDR3nt: TGTGCCAGCAGCTTAGTAGTGAACACCGGGGAGCTGTTTTTT; CDR3aa: CASSLVVNTGELFF